This T cell receptor beta chain emerged from a study of OX40 agonist ivuxolimab in advanced cancers. In its sample, this clone was seen once. Germline CDR1 and CDR2: SGHNT and YENEEA. Losses at the gene ends were 11 bases for V and 1 base for J; bases not matched to a gene: 9. This CDR3 region has 15 residues. Measured with immunoSEQ multiplex PCR; TCRdb has only the in-frame clones, and not every one. The repertoire holds roughly 100,000 clones, with 90% as singletons. This specimen was CD4+ or CD8+ T cells sorted from blood, taken in a trial of the OX40 agonist ivuxolimab. The chain uses TRBV11-3 and TRBJ2-2, with 8 bases fitting TRBD2. This receptor was obtained from an adult with an advanced solid tumor such as melanoma, head and neck, liver or kidney cancer. This chain's CDR3 is CASRAAGGNTGELFF. In DNA, the CDR3 is TGTGCCTCCCGTGCGGCGGGGGGGAACACCGGGGAGCTGTTTTTT.